A single sample is the source of the 25 T cell receptor beta chains below, sequenced in a study of T cell responses to AZD1222 COVID-19 vaccine. Sequenced by immunoSEQ multiplex PCR; TCRdb stores in-frame clones only, minus some. The sample lists about 99,000 clones; 70% to 90% were seen once. Sequenced here: peripheral blood, sampled on day 0 of AZD1222 vaccination. The receptors were sampled from an adult in good health.

This clone was counted a few times. CDR3 sequence: CASSYLAGGDYEQYV. CDR3 coding DNA: TGTGCCAGCAGTTACCTAGCGGGAGGGGACTACGAGCAGTACGTC. The genes are TRBV6-5 and TRBJ2-7; 12 nucleotides match TRBD2. The CDR3 is made up of 15 amino acids. Germline V gene sequence: CDR1 MNHEY, CDR2 SVGAGI. V shed 2 bases and J 3 bases; nucleotides not matched to a gene: 2.

Only a few counts were recorded for this clone. The rearrangement joins TRBV5-1 to TRBJ1-1, with D uncertain. From germline, CDR1 is SGHRS and CDR2 YFSETQ. CDR3 size: 16 residues. V was shortened by 4 bases and J by 0 bases, with 16 bases between the two germline ends. The CDR3 spells CASSPEGSWVNTEAFF. The CDR3 coding sequence is TGCGCCAGCAGCCCCGAAGGGTCCTGGGTGAACACTGAAGCTTTCTTT.

The chain recombines TRBV6-5 with TRBJ2-3; TRBD1 matches at 8 bases. With 5 bases clipped from V and 6 bases from J, the junction kept 10 bases outside the gene matches. The V gene's germline CDR1 is MNHEY and CDR2 SVGAGI. The CDR3 contains 15 residues. CDR3 in DNA: TGTGCCAGCAGTCATGTTGGGACAGGTGAGGATACGCAGTATTTT. As protein: CASSHVGTGEDTQYF.

The chain combines TRBV2 with TRBJ1-6; a possible D gene is TRBD1 (5 bases). The CDR3 has 14 amino acids. Germline assignment: CDR1 SNHLY and CDR2 FYNNEI. Trimming removed 4 bases at V and 5 bases at J, with 9 bases between. The CDR3 DNA reads TGTGCCAGCAGTGCGGGACGGGATAATTCACCCCTCCACTTT. This translates into CASSAGRDNSPLHF.

This clone was seen more than once but under ten times. V gene TRBV7-2 combines with J gene TRBJ1-4; unclear D gene. The ends were cut back, 5 bases at V and 8 bases at J, with 12 bases in the middle. This CDR3 is built from 13 residues. Germline CDR1 is SGHTA and CDR2 is FQGNSA. The CDR3 region is CASSRTEGEKLFF. CDR3 sequence (DNA): TGTGCCAGCAGCCGGACGGAGGGCGAAAAACTGTTTTTT. Full variable domain (remainder filled in from reference TRBV7-2 and TRBJ1-4): GAGVSQSPSNKVTEKGKDVELRCDPISGHTALYWYRQSLGQGLEFLIYFQGNSAPDKSGLPSDRFSAERTGGSVSTLTIQRTQQEDSAVYLCASSRTEGEKLFFGSGTQLSVL.

The chain has TRBV7-9 and TRBJ2-5, with unresolved D. CDR1 and CDR2 from the germline V gene are SEHNR and FQNEAQ (reference sequence). CDR3 length: 15 residues. Trimming stripped 4 bases from V and 4 bases from J, with 16 bases between. CDR3 in amino acids: CASSSDGPFPETQYF. The DNA for the CDR3 is TGTGCCAGCAGCTCAGATGGCCCCTTTCCAGAGACCCAGTACTTC. Full variable domain (remainder filled in from reference TRBV7-9 and TRBJ2-5): DTGVSQNPRHKITKRGQNVTFRCDPISEHNRLYWYRQTLGQGPEFLTYFQNEAQLEKSRLLSDRFSAERPKGSFSTLEIQRTEQGDSAMYLCASSSDGPFPETQYFGPGTRLLVL.

The rearrangement joins TRBV24-1 to TRBJ2-1; possibly TRBD2 for D (7 bases). Trimming pared 2 bases from V and 2 bases from J, leaving 15 bases between. CDR1 and CDR2 from the germline V gene are KGHDR and SFDVKD. The CDR3 extends over 17 amino acids. CDR3 nucleotide sequence: TGTGCCACCAGTGATTGGGGGGGGCTGGGACCCTACAATGAGCAGTTCTTC. It encodes CATSDWGGLGPYNEQFF.

V usage is TRBV3-1 (or the pseudogene TRBV3-2) and J usage is TRBJ2-3; D not certain. This CDR3 contains 13 residues. The germline V gene has CDR1 LGHDT and CDR2 YNNKEL (reference sequence). Trimming pared 0 bases from V and 2 bases from J, leaving 3 bases between. CDR3 sequence reads: CASSQDYTDTQYF. CDR3 coding DNA: TGTGCCAGCAGCCAAGACTACACAGATACGCAGTATTTT.

In the case of this clone: One end of the junction does not line up with germline, which may come from a read error. The chain is built from TRBV5-1 and TRBJ2-1; 8 bases are a match to TRBD2. This CDR3 spans 14 amino acids. CDR1 SGHRS and CDR2 YFSETQ come from the germline V gene. For the CDR3, the DNA is TGTGCCAGCAGCTTGGTGGCGGGAGGCAATGAGCAGTTCTTC. It codes for CASSLVAGGNEQFF.

The chain couples TRBV6-5 to TRBJ1-2, with 8 bases aligning to TRBD1. The junction had 7 bases not matched to a gene; V was cut back by 2 bases and J by 5 bases. There are 15 residues in the CDR3. Per germline, CDR1 MNHEY and CDR2 SVGAGI. The CDR3 sequence: CASSYPGQGLYGYTF. In DNA form, the CDR3 reads TGTGCCAGCAGTTACCCCGGACAGGGCTTGTATGGCTACACCTTC.

In this sample, this clone turned up once. V gene TRBV11-2 combines with J gene TRBJ2-4; perhaps TRBD2 as D (5 bases). This CDR3 contains 19 residues. Trimming took 5 bases from V and 1 from J, leaving 24 bases between them. CDR1 and CDR2 (germline): SGHAT, FQNNGV. CDR3 in amino acids: CASSTLVTGYGLAKNIQYF. The CDR3 region has the DNA TGTGCCAGCAGCACCCTTGTAACGGGGTACGGCCTGGCCAAAAACATTCAGTACTTC. Full variable domain (rest looked up from reference TRBV11-2 and TRBJ2-4): EAGVAQSPRYKIIEKRQSVAFWCNPISGHATLYWYQQILGQGPKLLIQFQNNGVVDDSQLPKDRFSAERLKGVDSTLKIQPAKLEDSAVYLCASSTLVTGYGLAKNIQYFGAGTRLSVL.

This clone appeared a few times. V usage is TRBV7-8 and J usage is TRBJ2-7; D perhaps matches TRBD2 (6 bases). Germline CDR1 SGHVS, CDR2 FQNEAQ. The V and J ends lost 5 bases and 3 bases respectively, with 11 bases between them. The CDR3 has 13 amino acids. CDR3 DNA: TGTGCCAGCAGCCGGGACTCCTACTACGAGCAGTACGTC. Its protein product is CASSRDSYYEQYV.

This clone occurred once. The chain couples TRBV7-9 to TRBJ2-1; the match to TRBD1 covers 7 bases. This CDR3 has 14 residues. Germline V gives CDR1 SEHNR, CDR2 FQNEAQ (reference sequence). Trimming removed 5 bases from V and 7 bases from J; junction bases left unmatched: 8. The CDR3 spells CASSPRTGRNEQFF. As DNA, the CDR3 is TGTGCCAGCAGCCCCCGGACAGGTCGAAATGAGCAGTTCTTC. Filled out from reference TRBV7-9 and TRBJ2-1, the complete variable domain reads DTGVSQNPRHKITKRGQNVTFRCDPISEHNRLYWYRQTLGQGPEFLTYFQNEAQLEKSRLLSDRFSAERPKGSFSTLEIQRTEQGDSAMYLCASSPRTGRNEQFFGPGTRLTVL.

The V gene is TRBV12-3 or TRBV12-4, the J gene TRBJ2-1; D uncertain. This CDR3 has 13 amino acids. Deletions cut 6 bases from V and 7 bases from J, with 13 bases between. CDR3: CASSRGVGNEQFF. CDR3 DNA: TGTGCCAGCAGCCGCGGAGTAGGGAATGAGCAGTTCTTC.

The chain couples TRBV2 to TRBJ2-1; the D is unclear. Trimming shortened V by 3 bases and J by 10 bases, and 7 bases separated the two germline ends. CDR3 length: 11 residues. The V gene's germline CDR1 is SNHLY and CDR2 FYNNEI. The CDR3 protein is CASSDVDEQFF. CDR3 DNA sequence: TGTGCCAGCAGTGACGTAGACGAGCAGTTCTTC. The full variable domain, rest sourced from reference TRBV2 and TRBJ2-1, is EPEVTQTPSHQVTQMGQEVILRCVPISNHLYFYWYRQILGQKVEFLVSFYNNEISEKSEIFDDQFSVERPDGSNFTLKIRSTKLEDSAMYFCASSDVDEQFFGPGTRLTVL.

On this clone: Other DNA sequences within the sample encode an identical CDR3. This chain joins TRBV11-3 and TRBJ2-3, with 8 bases fitting TRBD2. The CDR3 runs to 16 residues. The V and J ends lost 1 base and 1 base, in that order; junction bases with no gene match: 4. Germline V gene data show CDR1 as SGHNT and CDR2 as YENEEA. The CDR3 loop reads CASSLGGLGGTDTQYF. The CDR3 DNA reads as TGTGCCAGCAGCTTAGGGGGACTAGGAGGCACAGATACGCAGTATTTT.

The chain couples TRBV4-3 to TRBJ1-2; D remains ambiguous. The ends were cut back, 0 bases at V and 5 bases at J, with 10 bases in the middle. In germline, CDR1 is LGHNA, CDR2 YSLEER. There are 14 residues in the CDR3. The CDR3 here is CASSQDGRGYGYTF. DNA of the CDR3: TGCGCCAGCAGCCAAGACGGACGGGGTTATGGCTACACCTTC.

This clone was found a few times. The rearrangement links TRBV30 to TRBJ1-1; maybe TRBD1 (6 bases). The CDR3 length is 13 residues. Germline V gene data show CDR1 as GTSNPN and CDR2 as SVGIG (reference sequence). Between the trimmed V and J ends, which lost 8 bases and 1 base, there was a span of 14 bases. Here the CDR3 reads CAGGGAGNTEAFF. As DNA, the CDR3 is TGTGCCGGTGGGGGGGCCGGGAACACTGAAGCTTTCTTT.

The chain employs TRBV7-2 and TRBJ2-2, with a tentative D call TRBD1 (6 bases). V lost 1 base and J lost 1, with 7 bases in between. The V gene's germline CDR1 is SGHTA and CDR2 FQGNSA. The CDR3 is made up of 15 amino acids. For the CDR3, the DNA is TGTGCCAGCAGCTTAGGACAGGTGAACACCGGGGAGCTGTTTTTT. Its translation: CASSLGQVNTGELFF.

The CDR3 here is CASSRLGQGATTNEKLFF. In DNA, the CDR3 is TGCGCCAGCAGCCGCTTAGGACAGGGGGCCACAACTAATGAAAAACTGTTTTTT. V and J are TRBV4-3 and TRBJ1-4; 11 bases align to TRBD1. Germline loops: CDR1 LGHNA, CDR2 YSLEER. J gave up 0 bases and V 4 bases, and 7 bases lay outside the gene matches. This CDR3 contains 18 residues.

The rearrangement links TRBV27 to TRBJ2-3; TRBD2 aligns across 13 bases. This CDR3 spans 18 amino acids. V lost 3 bases, J lost 2 bases, and 8 bases stayed unmatched. The V gene's germline CDR1 is MNHEY and CDR2 SMNVEV (reference sequence). CDR3 in amino acids: CASSLRTSGGSPTDTQYF. For the CDR3, the DNA is TGTGCCAGCAGTTTGAGGACTAGCGGGGGATCCCCCACAGATACGCAGTATTTT.

In regard to this clone: One end of the junction does not line up with germline, which may come from a read error. Written as DNA, the CDR3 is TGTGCCAGTACTATAAGGTTCGGGGCAAATGAGCAGTTCTTC. Residues: CASTIRFGANEQFF. The rearrangement links TRBV19 to TRBJ2-1; D is tentatively TRBD1 or TRBD2 (5 bases each). Germline CDR1 and CDR2: LNHDA and SQIVND (reference sequence). This CDR3 is 14 amino acids long.

The gene calls are TRBV30 and TRBJ1-5, with 8 bases fitting TRBD1. CDR1 is GTSNPN and CDR2 is SVGIG in the germline V gene (reference sequence). The CDR3 contains 13 residues. The CDR3 loop is CASDRGFGQPQHF. The CDR3 DNA is TGTGCTTCCGACAGGGGCTTTGGGCAGCCCCAGCATTTT. The complete variable domain, with remaining parts taken from reference TRBV30 and TRBJ1-5, reads SQTIHQWPATLVQPVGSPLSLECTVEGTSNPNLYWYRQAAGRGLQLLFYSVGIGQISSEVPQNLSASRPQDRQFILSSKKLLLSDSGFYLCASDRGFGQPQHFGDGTRLSIL.

This chain links TRBV11-3 with TRBJ2-2, with a weak D call TRBD2 (5 bases). V lost 3 bases to trimming and J lost 4 bases, with 9 bases between them. Germline CDR1 and CDR2: SGHNT and YENEEA. There are 14 residues in the CDR3. CDR3 residues: CASSLDSLTGELFF. The DNA of the CDR3 is TGTGCCAGCAGCTTGGACTCACTCACCGGGGAGCTGTTTTTT.

The CDR3 bases are TGTGCCAGTAGTATCCCCGGGGCGACTGAAGCTTTCTTT. Amino acid sequence: CASSIPGATEAFF. V is TRBV19 and J is TRBJ1-1; weak D call: TRBD1 (5 bases). The CDR3 consists of 13 residues. Looked up from germline, CDR1 is LNHDA and CDR2 is SQIVND (reference sequence). Trimming cost V 3 bases and J 5 bases, with 10 bases left between them.